A single sample is the source of the 13 T cell receptor beta chains below, sequenced in a study of cytomegalovirus exposure and HLA in healthy donors (dated by TCRdb to about 2017). Library preparation used the immunoSEQ multiplex PCR assay. For the multiplex PCR, a mixture combining 60 forward primers for TCR Vbeta segments and 13 reverse primers for TCR Jbeta segments was used. Held by TCRdb, this immuneACCESS table contains in-frame sequences only and omits some clones. Under half of the omission traces to an unresolved V gene where checked; the cause of the rest is unknown. Within this sample are about 130,000 clones, with less than 80% of them counted one time only. 6.5% of the sample is taken by the ten largest. The sequencing input was PBMCs. The origin of the receptors is a man in his forties or fifties in good health and CMV-seropositive.

The genes are TRBV4-1 and TRBJ2-7; TRBD1 aligns across 9 bases. With V trimmed by 1 base and J by 6 bases, 28 bases remained unmatched. Germline values: CDR1 MGHRA, CDR2 YSYEKL. The CDR3 loop spans 22 amino acids. CDR3 protein: CASSQALGTGTNEPPLLGEQYF. The CDR3 DNA reads as TGCGCCAGCAGCCAAGCCCTTGGGACAGGGACGAATGAACCCCCACTCCTAGGCGAGCAGTACTTC.

The rearrangement links TRBV7-8 to TRBJ1-6; no reliable D call. This CDR3 has 13 residues. Trimming took off 5 bases at V and 8 bases at J, with 10 bases between the two ends. Looked up from germline, CDR1 is SGHVS and CDR2 is FQNEAQ. CDR3: CASSRTRDSPLHF. CDR3 sequence (DNA): TGTGCCAGCAGCCGCACCCGGGATTCACCCCTCCACTTT.

V and J are TRBV19 and TRBJ2-7, with D possibly being TRBD2 (5 bases). The CDR3 has 14 amino acids. V lost 5 bases, J lost 2 bases, and 13 bases lay in between. The V gene's germline CDR1 is LNHDA and CDR2 SQIVND (reference sequence). In DNA form, the CDR3 reads TGTGCCAGTAGTGTAGGTAACGGGGCCTACGAGCAGTACTTC. It translates to CASSVGNGAYEQYF.

V and J are TRBV6-6 and TRBJ1-5; no reliable D call. Trimming pared 7 bases from V and 1 base from J, leaving 11 bases between. The CDR3 is 14 residues long. Germline lookup yields CDR1 MNHNY and CDR2 SVGAGI (reference sequence). The CDR3 is CASNFEGSNQPQHF. CDR3 in DNA: TGTGCCAGCAATTTCGAGGGAAGCAATCAGCCCCAGCATTTT.

The CDR3 nucleotides read TGTGCCAGCAGTTTTGAGGGAATAAACGAAAAACTGTTTTTT. The encoded protein is CASSFEGINEKLFF. V usage is TRBV27 and J usage is TRBJ1-4; D is unclear. The V end was cut by 3 bases, the J end by 8 bases, with 13 bases between. CDR3 length: 14 amino acids. Per the germline V gene, CDR1 is MNHEY and CDR2 is SMNVEV (reference sequence).

The genes are TRBV11-1 and TRBJ2-5; 12 bases are a match to TRBD1. The CDR3 contains 16 residues. Looked up from germline, CDR1 is SGHAT and CDR2 is FQDESV (reference sequence). The V segment lost 5 bases and the J segment 3 bases; nucleotides outside the gene matches: 7. DNA for the CDR3: TGTGCCAGCAGCCGAGGGGGACAGGGGGCAGAAGAGACCCAGTACTTC. Protein sequence: CASSRGGQGAEETQYF.

The chain has TRBV28 and TRBJ2-3; TRBD2 aligns across 11 bases. V shed 5 bases and J 1 base; nucleotides not matched to a gene: 5. The CDR3 contains 16 residues. Germline CDR1 MDHEN, CDR2 SYDVKM. The DNA of the CDR3 is TGTGCCAGCAGTACTAGCGGGAGAGGGGGCACAGATACGCAGTATTTT. Translation: CASSTSGRGGTDTQYF.

This rearrangement joins TRBV21-1 to TRBJ2-1; whether TRBD2, the table's D call, matches the DNA was not checked. TRBV21-1 is annotated as a pseudogene. CDR3 size: 18 residues. As DNA, the CDR3 is TGTGCCAGCAGCAAAGCTTCCGGCGGGTTAGCTGAGAGGAATGAGCAGTTCTTC. This gives the protein CASSKASGGLAERNEQFF.

CDR3 nucleotides: TGTGCCAGCAGCTCGCCCGGGACAGGGGGTGAAAAACTGTTTTTT. This codes for CASSSPGTGGEKLFF. This sequence joins TRBV5-4 and TRBJ1-4; 11 nucleotides agree with TRBD1. J was trimmed by 7 bases and V by 3 bases; bases with no gene match: 5. The CDR3 is 15 amino acids. Germline values: CDR1 SGHNT, CDR2 YYREEE (reference sequence).

The gene calls are TRBV7-2 and TRBJ2-5, with a tentative D call TRBD2 (6 bases). Germline lookup yields CDR1 SGHTA and CDR2 FQGNSA. The CDR3 has 17 residues. V lost 5 bases and J lost 5, with 24 bases in between. The chain's CDR3 is CASSKQRRIGSWETQYF. The DNA of the CDR3 is TGTGCCAGCAGCAAACAGCGTCGCATCGGGAGCTGGGAGACCCAGTACTTC. Full variable domain (rest looked up from reference TRBV7-2 and TRBJ2-5): GAGVSQSPSNKVTEKGKDVELRCDPISGHTALYWYRQSLGQGLEFLIYFQGNSAPDKSGLPSDRFSAERTGGSVSTLTIQRTQQEDSAVYLCASSKQRRIGSWETQYFGPGTRLLVL.

CDR3 nucleotide sequence: TGTGCCAGCAGTTTAGAAGGGACTTGGGGTGAAAAACTGTTTTTT. It encodes CASSLEGTWGEKLFF. The rearrangement joins TRBV27 to TRBJ1-4, with D tentatively TRBD1 (5 bases). The CDR3 has 15 residues. Germline V lookup: CDR1 MNHEY, CDR2 SMNVEV (reference sequence). V was pared by 2 bases and J by 7 bases, with 14 bases between.

V gene TRBV10-1 combines with J gene TRBJ2-3, with D possibly being TRBD1 (6 bases). The CDR3 runs 13 residues. The germline V gene has CDR1 WNHNN and CDR2 SYGVQD (reference sequence). The V end was cut by 8 bases, the J end by 2 bases, with 11 bases between. CDR3 amino acids: CASERGTTDTQYF. CDR3 nucleotide sequence: TGCGCCAGCGAGAGGGGGACCACAGATACGCAGTATTTT.

This clone has more than one count but fewer than ten. The chain links TRBV27 to TRBJ2-7, with D perhaps matching TRBD1 (5 bases). The CDR3 is 16 residues long. Per the germline V gene, CDR1 is MNHEY and CDR2 is SMNVEV (reference sequence). V was cut by 2 bases and J by 4 bases, with 18 bases left in between. CDR3 region: CASSLDVNRAGYEQYF. The CDR3 DNA reads as TGTGCCAGCAGTTTAGATGTAAACAGAGCAGGGTACGAGCAGTACTTC.